Detailed here is one TCR beta chain. Its matching antigen is unknown. These data belong to a study of cytomegalovirus exposure and HLA in healthy donors. Researchers ran the PCR with 60 Vbeta and 13 Jbeta primers. Data came from immunoSEQ multiplex PCR; TCRdb stores just in-frame clones and leaves some out. The specimen's table records 100,000 or so clones. The ends were cut back, 4 bases at V and 7 bases at J, with 15 bases in the middle. The CDR3 loop spans 15 amino acids. CDR1 and CDR2 (germline): SGHDT, YYEEEE. Study-level points and caveats: Specificity for CMV antigens was confirmed in vitro for a few of the CMV-associated chains. Evidence from a later analysis indicated that most CMV-associated TCR beta chains looked HLA-restricted.

The chain uses TRBV5-6 and TRBJ1-6; unclear D gene. The receptor was derived from a woman aged 30 to 39 in good health and CMV-seronegative. The sample consisted of PBMCs. CDR3 coding DNA: TGTGCCAGCAGCCCCGGGATCCTGGAGAATTCACCCCTCCACTTT. The encoded protein is CASSPGILENSPLHF.